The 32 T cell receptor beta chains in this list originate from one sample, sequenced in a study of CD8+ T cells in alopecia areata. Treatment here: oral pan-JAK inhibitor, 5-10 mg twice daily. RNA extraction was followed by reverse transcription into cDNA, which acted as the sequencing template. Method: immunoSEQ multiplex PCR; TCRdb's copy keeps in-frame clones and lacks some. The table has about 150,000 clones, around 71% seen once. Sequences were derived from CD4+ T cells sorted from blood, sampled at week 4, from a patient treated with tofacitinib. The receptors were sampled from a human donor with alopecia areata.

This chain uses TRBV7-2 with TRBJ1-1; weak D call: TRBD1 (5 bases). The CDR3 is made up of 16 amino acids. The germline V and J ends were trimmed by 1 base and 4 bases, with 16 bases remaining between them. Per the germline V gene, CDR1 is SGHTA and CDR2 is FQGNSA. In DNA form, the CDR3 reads TGTGCCAGCAGCTTAGAGGGACGGGGACTGGGCACTGAAGCTTTCTTT. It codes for CASSLEGRGLGTEAFF.

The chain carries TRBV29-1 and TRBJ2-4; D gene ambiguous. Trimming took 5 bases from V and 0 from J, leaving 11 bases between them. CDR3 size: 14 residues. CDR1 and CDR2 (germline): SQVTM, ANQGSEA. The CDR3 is CSVRGSLAKNIQYF. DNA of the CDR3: TGCAGCGTTAGAGGTTCCCTAGCCAAAAACATTCAGTACTTC.

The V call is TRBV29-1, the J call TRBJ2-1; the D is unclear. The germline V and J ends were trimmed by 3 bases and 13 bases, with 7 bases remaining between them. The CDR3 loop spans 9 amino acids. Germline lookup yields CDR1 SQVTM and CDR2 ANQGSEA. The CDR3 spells CSVDQTQFF. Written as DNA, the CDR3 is TGCAGCGTTGACCAGACTCAGTTCTTC.

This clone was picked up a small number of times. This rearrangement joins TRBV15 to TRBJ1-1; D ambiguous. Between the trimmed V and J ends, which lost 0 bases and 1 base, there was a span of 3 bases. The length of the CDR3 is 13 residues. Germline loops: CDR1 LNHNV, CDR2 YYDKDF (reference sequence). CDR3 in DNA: TGTGCCACCAGCAGAGATGGGAACACTGAAGCTTTCTTT. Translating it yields CATSRDGNTEAFF.

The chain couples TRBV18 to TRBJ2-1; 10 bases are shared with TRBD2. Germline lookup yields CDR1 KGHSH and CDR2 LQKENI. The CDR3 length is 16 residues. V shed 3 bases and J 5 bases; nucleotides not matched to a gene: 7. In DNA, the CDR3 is TGTGCCAGCTCACCCTGGGCTAGCGGGGGAGACAATGAGCAGTTCTTC. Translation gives CASSPWASGGDNEQFF.

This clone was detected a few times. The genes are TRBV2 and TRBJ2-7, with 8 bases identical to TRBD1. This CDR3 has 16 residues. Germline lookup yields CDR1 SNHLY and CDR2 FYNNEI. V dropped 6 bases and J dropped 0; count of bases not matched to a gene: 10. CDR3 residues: CASSLGRDRSSYEQYF. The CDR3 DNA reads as TGTGCCAGCAGCCTCGGACGGGACAGGAGCTCCTACGAGCAGTACTTC.

Here the CDR3 reads CASSPSPPSSYNEQFF. DNA of the CDR3: TGTGCCAGCAGCCCTTCACCACCTAGCTCCTACAATGAGCAGTTCTTC. The rearrangement links TRBV5-6 to TRBJ2-1; unclear D gene. The germline V and J ends were trimmed by 4 bases and 0 bases, with 14 bases remaining between them. CDR1 SGHDT and CDR2 YYEEEE come from the germline V gene. The CDR3 covers 16 residues.

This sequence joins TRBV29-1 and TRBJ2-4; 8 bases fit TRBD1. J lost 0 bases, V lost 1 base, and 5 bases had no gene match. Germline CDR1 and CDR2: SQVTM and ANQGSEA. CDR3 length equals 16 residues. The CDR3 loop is CSVEGRTGLAKNIQYF. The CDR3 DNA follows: TGCAGCGTTGAAGGCAGGACAGGGCTAGCCAAAAACATTCAGTACTTC. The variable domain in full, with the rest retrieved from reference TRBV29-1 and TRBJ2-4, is SAVISQKPSRDICQRGTSLTIQCQVDSQVTMMFWYRQQPGQSLTLIATANQGSEATYESGFVIDKFPISRPNLTFSTLTVSNMSPEDSSIYLCSVEGRTGLAKNIQYFGAGTRLSVL.

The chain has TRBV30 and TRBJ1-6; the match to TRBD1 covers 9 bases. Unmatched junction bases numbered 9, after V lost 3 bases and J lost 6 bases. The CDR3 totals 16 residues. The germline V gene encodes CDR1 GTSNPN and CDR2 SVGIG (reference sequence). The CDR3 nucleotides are TGTGCCTGGAGGGCCCGGACAGGGGATTTTAATTCACCCCTCCACTTT. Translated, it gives CAWRARTGDFNSPLHF.

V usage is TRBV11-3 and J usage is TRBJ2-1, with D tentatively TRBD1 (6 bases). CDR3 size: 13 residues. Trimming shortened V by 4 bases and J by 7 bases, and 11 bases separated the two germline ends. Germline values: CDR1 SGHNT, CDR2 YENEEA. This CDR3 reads CASSSNQGNEQFF. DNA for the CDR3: TGTGCCAGCAGCTCGAACCAGGGGAATGAGCAGTTCTTC.

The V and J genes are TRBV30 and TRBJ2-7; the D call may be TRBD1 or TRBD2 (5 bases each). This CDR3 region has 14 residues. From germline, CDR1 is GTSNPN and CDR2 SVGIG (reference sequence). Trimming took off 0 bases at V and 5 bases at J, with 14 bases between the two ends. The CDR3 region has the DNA TGTGCCTGGAGTGTTGGGACCTTGAGCCACGAGCAGTACTTC. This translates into CAWSVGTLSHEQYF.

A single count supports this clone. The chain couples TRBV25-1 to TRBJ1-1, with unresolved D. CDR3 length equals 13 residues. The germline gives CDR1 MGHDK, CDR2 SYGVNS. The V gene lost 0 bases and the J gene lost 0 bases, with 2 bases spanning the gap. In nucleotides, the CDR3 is TGTGCCAGCAGTGAATATCTGAACACTGAAGCTTTCTTT. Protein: CASSEYLNTEAFF.

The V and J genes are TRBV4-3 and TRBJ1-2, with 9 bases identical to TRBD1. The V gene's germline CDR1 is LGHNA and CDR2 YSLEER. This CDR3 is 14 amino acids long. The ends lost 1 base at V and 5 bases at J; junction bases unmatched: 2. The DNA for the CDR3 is TGCGCCAGCAGCCAAGGGACAGGGGAATATGGCTACACCTTC. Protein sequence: CASSQGTGEYGYTF.

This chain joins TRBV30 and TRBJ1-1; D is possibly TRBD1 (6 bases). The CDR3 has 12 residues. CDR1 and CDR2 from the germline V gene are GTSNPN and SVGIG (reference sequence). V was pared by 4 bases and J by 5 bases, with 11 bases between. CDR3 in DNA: TGTGCCTGGACCGTAGGGGGGACTGAAGCTTTCTTT. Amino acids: CAWTVGGTEAFF.

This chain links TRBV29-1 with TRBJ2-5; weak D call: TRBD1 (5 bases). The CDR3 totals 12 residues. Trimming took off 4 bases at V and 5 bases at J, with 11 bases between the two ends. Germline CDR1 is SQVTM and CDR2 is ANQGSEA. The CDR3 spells CSVGRGRETQYF. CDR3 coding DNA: TGCAGCGTTGGAAGGGGAAGGGAGACCCAGTACTTC.

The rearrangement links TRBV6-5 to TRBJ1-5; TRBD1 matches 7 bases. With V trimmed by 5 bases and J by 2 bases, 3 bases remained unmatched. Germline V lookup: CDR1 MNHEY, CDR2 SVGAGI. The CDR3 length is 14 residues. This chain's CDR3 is CASSETGGNQPQHF. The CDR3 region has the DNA TGTGCCAGCAGTGAAACAGGGGGCAATCAGCCCCAGCATTTT.

CDR3 region: CASSEGGPQNTF. The CDR3 nucleotides are TGTGCCAGCAGTGAAGGGGGGCCACAGAACACCTTC. The rearrangement joins TRBV2 to TRBJ1-2, with D possibly TRBD1 on 6 matching bases. V was cut by 1 base and J by 12 bases, with 12 bases left in between. CDR1 and CDR2 from the germline V gene are SNHLY and FYNNEI. This CDR3 is 12 amino acids long.

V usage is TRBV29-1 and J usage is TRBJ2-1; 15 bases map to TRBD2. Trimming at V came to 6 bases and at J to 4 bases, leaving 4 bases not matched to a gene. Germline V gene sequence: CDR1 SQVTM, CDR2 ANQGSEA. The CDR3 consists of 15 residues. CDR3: CSVRTSGGVYNEQFF. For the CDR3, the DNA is TGCAGCGTCCGGACTAGCGGGGGGGTGTACAATGAGCAGTTCTTC.

CDR3 protein: CSVEDPGTGQFF. The CDR3 DNA is TGCAGCGTTGAAGATCCCGGGACAGGGCAGTTCTTC. The V and J genes are TRBV29-1 and TRBJ2-1, with 8 positions matching TRBD1. CDR1 is SQVTM and CDR2 is ANQGSEA in the germline V gene. The J segment lost 12 bases and the V segment lost 0 bases, leaving 4 bases of the junction unmatched. The CDR3 is 12 residues long.

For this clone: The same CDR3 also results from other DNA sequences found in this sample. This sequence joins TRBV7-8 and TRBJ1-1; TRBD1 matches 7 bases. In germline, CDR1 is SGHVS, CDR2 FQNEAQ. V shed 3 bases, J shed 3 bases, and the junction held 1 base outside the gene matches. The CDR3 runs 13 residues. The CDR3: CASSFDRDTEAFF. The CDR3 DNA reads TGTGCCAGCAGCTTCGACAGGGACACTGAAGCTTTCTTT.

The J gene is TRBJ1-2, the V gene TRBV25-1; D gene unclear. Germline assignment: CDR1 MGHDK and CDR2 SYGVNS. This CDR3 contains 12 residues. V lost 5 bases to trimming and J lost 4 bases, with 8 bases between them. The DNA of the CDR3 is TGTGCCAGCAGTCAGAATTTCTATGGCTACACCTTC. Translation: CASSQNFYGYTF.

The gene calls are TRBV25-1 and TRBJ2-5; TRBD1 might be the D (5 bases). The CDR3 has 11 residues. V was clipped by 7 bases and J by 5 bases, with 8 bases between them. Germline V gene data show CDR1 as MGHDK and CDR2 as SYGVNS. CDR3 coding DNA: TGTGCCAGCACTCCAGGGGAGACCCAGTACTTC. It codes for CASTPGETQYF.

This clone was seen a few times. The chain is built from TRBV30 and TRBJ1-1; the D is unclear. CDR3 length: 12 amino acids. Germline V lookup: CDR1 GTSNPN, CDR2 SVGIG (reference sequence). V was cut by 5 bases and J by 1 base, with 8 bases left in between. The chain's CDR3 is CAWRPGNTEAFF. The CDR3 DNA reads TGTGCCTGGCGTCCAGGGAACACTGAAGCTTTCTTT. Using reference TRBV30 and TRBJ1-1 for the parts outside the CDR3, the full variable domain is SQTIHQWPATLVQPVGSPLSLECTVEGTSNPNLYWYRQAAGRGLQLLFYSVGIGQISSEVPQNLSASRPQDRQFILSSKKLLLSDSGFYLCAWRPGNTEAFFGQGTRLTVV.

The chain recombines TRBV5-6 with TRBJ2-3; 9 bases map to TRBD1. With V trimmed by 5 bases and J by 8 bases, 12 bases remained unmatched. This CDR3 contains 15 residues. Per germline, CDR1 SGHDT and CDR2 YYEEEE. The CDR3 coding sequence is TGTGCCAGCAGACTCCGGGACAGGGATCTTCGTACGCAGTATTTT. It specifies CASRLRDRDLRTQYF.

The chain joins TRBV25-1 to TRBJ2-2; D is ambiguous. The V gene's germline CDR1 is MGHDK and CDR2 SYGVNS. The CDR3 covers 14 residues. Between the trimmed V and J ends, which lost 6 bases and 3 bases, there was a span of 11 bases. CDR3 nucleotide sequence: TGTGCCAGCAGATCGAGGCCAGACACCGGGGAGCTGTTTTTT. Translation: CASRSRPDTGELFF.

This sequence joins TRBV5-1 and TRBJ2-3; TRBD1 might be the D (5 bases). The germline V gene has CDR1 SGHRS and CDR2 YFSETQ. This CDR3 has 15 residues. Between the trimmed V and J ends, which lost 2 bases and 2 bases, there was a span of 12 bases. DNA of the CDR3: TGCGCCAGCAGCTTTTACGCAGGGATCACAGATACGCAGTATTTT. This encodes CASSFYAGITDTQYF.

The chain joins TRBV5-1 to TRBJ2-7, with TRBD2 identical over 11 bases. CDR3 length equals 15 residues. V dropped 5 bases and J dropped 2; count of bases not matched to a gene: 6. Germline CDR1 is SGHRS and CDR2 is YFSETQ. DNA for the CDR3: TGCGCCAGCAGTCCCGGGACTAGCGGTACCTACGAGCAGTACTTC. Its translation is CASSPGTSGTYEQYF.

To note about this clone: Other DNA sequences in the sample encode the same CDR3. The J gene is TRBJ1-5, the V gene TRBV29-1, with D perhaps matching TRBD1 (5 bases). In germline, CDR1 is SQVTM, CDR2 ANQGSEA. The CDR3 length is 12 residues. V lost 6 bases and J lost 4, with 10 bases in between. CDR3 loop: CSVSGVNQPQHF. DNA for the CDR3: TGCAGCGTGTCGGGGGTAAATCAGCCCCAGCATTTT.

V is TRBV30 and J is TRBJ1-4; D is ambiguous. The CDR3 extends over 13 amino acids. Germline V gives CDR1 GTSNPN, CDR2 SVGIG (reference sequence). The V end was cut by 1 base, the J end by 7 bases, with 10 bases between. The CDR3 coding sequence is TGTGCCTGGAGTGGGACTGGTGGTGAAAAACTGTTTTTT. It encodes CAWSGTGGEKLFF.

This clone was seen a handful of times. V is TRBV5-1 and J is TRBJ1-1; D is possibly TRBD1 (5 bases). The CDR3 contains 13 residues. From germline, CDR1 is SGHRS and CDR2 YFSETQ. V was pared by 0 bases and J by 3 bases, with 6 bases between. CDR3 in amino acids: CASSLEQDTEAFF. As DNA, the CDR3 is TGCGCCAGCAGCTTGGAACAGGACACTGAAGCTTTCTTT.

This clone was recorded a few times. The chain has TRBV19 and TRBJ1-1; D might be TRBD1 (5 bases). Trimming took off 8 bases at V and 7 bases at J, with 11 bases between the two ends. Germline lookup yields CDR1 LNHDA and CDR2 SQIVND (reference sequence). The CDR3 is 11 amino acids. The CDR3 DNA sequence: TGTGCCAGTCTTAGACAGAGTGAAGCTTTCTTT. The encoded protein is CASLRQSEAFF.

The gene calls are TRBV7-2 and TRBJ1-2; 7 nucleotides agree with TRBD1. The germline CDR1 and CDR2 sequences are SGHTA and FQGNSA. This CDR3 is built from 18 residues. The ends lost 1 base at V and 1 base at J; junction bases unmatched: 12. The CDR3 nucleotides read TGTGCCAGCAGCTTAGGGCCATTCAACAGGGGCCTTAACTATGGCTACACCTTC. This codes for CASSLGPFNRGLNYGYTF. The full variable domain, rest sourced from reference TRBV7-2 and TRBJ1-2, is GAGVSQSPSNKVTEKGKDVELRCDPISGHTALYWYRQSLGQGLEFLIYFQGNSAPDKSGLPSDRFSAERTGGSVSTLTIQRTQQEDSAVYLCASSLGPFNRGLNYGYTFGSGTRLTVV.